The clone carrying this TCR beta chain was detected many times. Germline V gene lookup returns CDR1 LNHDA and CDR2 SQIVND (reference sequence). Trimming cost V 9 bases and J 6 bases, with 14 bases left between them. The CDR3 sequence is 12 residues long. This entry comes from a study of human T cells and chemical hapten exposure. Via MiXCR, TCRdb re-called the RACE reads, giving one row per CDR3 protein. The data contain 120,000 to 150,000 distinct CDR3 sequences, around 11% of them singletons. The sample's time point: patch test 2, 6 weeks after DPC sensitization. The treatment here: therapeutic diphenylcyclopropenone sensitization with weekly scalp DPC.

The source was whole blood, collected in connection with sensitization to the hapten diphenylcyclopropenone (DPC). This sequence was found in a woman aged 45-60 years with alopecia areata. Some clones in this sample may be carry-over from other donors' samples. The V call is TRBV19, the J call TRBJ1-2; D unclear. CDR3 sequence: CASVDGYDGYTF. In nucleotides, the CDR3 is TGTGCCAGCGTGGACGGATACGATGGCTACACCTTC.